The 29 T cell receptor beta chains below were found in one sample sequenced in a study of blood T cell repertoires in COVID-19. The protocol was immunoSEQ multiplex PCR, while the TCRdb copy is restricted to in-frame clones and leaves out a portion. This sample has some 300,000 clones, with about 90% found just once. Sequencing input: PBMCs or T cells enriched from blood (not recorded which). The receptors derive from a woman aged 30 to 39 who had recovered from COVID-19.

The J gene is TRBJ2-5, the V gene TRBV28; D perhaps matches TRBD1 (6 bases). The V end was cut by 3 bases, the J end by 5 bases, with 31 bases between. The CDR3 runs 20 residues. The germline V gene has CDR1 MDHEN and CDR2 SYDVKM. CDR3 sequence: CASSLKTGEGLVKDGETQYF. CDR3 bases: TGTGCCAGCAGTTTGAAGACAGGAGAAGGTCTAGTCAAAGACGGGGAGACCCAGTACTTC. The full variable domain, completed using reference TRBV28 and TRBJ2-5, is DVKVTQSSRYLVKRTGEKVFLECVQDMDHENMFWYRQDPGLGLRLIYFSYDVKMKEKGDIPEGYSVSREKKERFSLILESASTNQTSMYLCASSLKTGEGLVKDGETQYFGPGTRLLVL.

The V and J genes are TRBV7-9 and TRBJ2-1; TRBD2 matches 8 bases. CDR1 is SEHNR and CDR2 is FQNEAQ in the germline V gene (reference sequence). J lost 7 bases, V lost 3 bases, and 5 bases had no gene match. CDR3 length equals 14 residues. CDR3 residues: CASSLLRLANEQFF. The DNA for the CDR3 is TGTGCCAGCAGCTTGCTTAGACTAGCGAATGAGCAGTTCTTC. Full variable domain (rest looked up from reference TRBV7-9 and TRBJ2-1): DTGVSQNPRHKITKRGQNVTFRCDPISEHNRLYWYRQTLGQGPEFLTYFQNEAQLEKSRLLSDRFSAERPKGSFSTLEIQRTEQGDSAMYLCASSLLRLANEQFFGPGTRLTVL.

This clone was found once. The V gene is TRBV5-5, the J gene TRBJ2-1; 7 nucleotides match TRBD1. The germline V gene has CDR1 SGHKS and CDR2 YYEKEE (reference sequence). This CDR3 comprises 16 residues. V dropped 0 bases and J dropped 5; count of bases not matched to a gene: 8. The CDR3 DNA reads TGTGCCAGCAGCTTGGGAGAGTGGACAGGCCACAATGAGCAGTTCTTC. Its translation: CASSLGEWTGHNEQFF.

This chain connects TRBV7-2 to TRBJ1-2; possibly TRBD1 for D (5 bases). Trimming took off 0 bases at V and 5 bases at J, with 10 bases between the two ends. There are 14 residues in the CDR3. The germline V gene has CDR1 SGHTA and CDR2 FQGNSA. The CDR3 coding sequence is TGTGCCAGCAGCTTAGCTCAAGGGGATTATGGCTACACCTTC. Amino acid sequence: CASSLAQGDYGYTF.

This clone was observed a handful of times. This sequence joins TRBV18 and TRBJ2-7; TRBD1 agrees at 7 bases. V lost 6 bases, J lost 0 bases, and 8 bases stayed unmatched. The CDR3 consists of 15 residues. CDR1 KGHSH and CDR2 LQKENI come from the germline V gene. The CDR3 sequence: CASSTEQGSSYEQYF. CDR3 DNA sequence: TGTGCCAGCTCCACCGAACAGGGGTCCTCCTACGAGCAGTACTTC.

V is TRBV19 and J is TRBJ2-2, with a possible D match to TRBD1 (5 bases). Trimming took 3 bases from V and 1 from J, leaving 6 bases between them. The CDR3 contains 14 residues. CDR1 is LNHDA and CDR2 is SQIVND in the germline V gene (reference sequence). The CDR3 region is CASSIRGNTGELFF. The DNA for the CDR3 is TGTGCCAGTAGTATTAGGGGGAACACCGGGGAGCTGTTTTTT.

The V call is TRBV13, the J call TRBJ1-6; D not resolved. This CDR3 is built from 15 residues. Trimming left V 0 bases short and J 11 bases short, with 14 bases between. Germline V lookup: CDR1 PRHDT, CDR2 FYEKMQ (reference sequence). The chain's CDR3 is CASSLGRPVGAPLHF. The CDR3 DNA reads TGTGCCAGCAGCTTAGGGCGCCCGGTCGGAGCACCCCTCCACTTT.

This clone appeared a single time. The rearrangement joins TRBV11-2 to TRBJ1-2; tentative D call: TRBD1 (5 bases). Looked up from germline, CDR1 is SGHAT and CDR2 is FQNNGV. This CDR3 has 11 amino acids. Trimming cost V 4 bases and J 14 bases, with 14 bases left between them. This chain's CDR3 is CASSSMPGGTF. CDR3 coding DNA: TGTGCCAGCAGCTCGATGCCCGGGGGGACCTTC.

In this sample, this clone turned up once. This chain joins TRBV5-1 and TRBJ2-7; maybe TRBD1 (5 bases). V lost 0 bases and J lost 2, with 9 bases in between. This CDR3 has 14 residues. The germline V gene has CDR1 SGHRS and CDR2 YFSETQ. As DNA, the CDR3 is TGCGCCAGCAGCTTGGAAGGGGATCCCTACGAGCAGTACTTC. Translated, it gives CASSLEGDPYEQYF.

The CDR3 region has the DNA TGTGCCAGCAGCTTGGATGTACTAGCGGGAGCTGTCGGGGAGCTGTTTTTT. Its protein is CASSLDVLAGAVGELFF. This sequence joins TRBV5-4 and TRBJ2-2; TRBD2 agrees at 11 bases. Germline values: CDR1 SGHNT, CDR2 YYREEE (reference sequence). V was pared by 0 bases and J by 7 bases, with 8 bases of the junction left unmatched. The CDR3 totals 17 residues.

The chain combines TRBV28 with TRBJ1-2; D is possibly TRBD1 (5 bases). The CDR3 runs 15 residues. V gave up 3 bases and J gave up 2 bases, with 13 bases separating them. CDR1 and CDR2 (germline): MDHEN, SYDVKM. The CDR3 here is CASSFGRDLNYGYTF. Written as DNA, the CDR3 is TGTGCCAGCAGTTTCGGCCGGGACTTAAACTATGGCTACACCTTC.

This chain joins TRBV7-2 and TRBJ2-1; 8 bases fit TRBD2. Germline CDR1 SGHTA, CDR2 FQGNSA. Trimming cost V 9 bases and J 4 bases; bases outside gene matches: 8. This CDR3 is built from 14 residues. CDR3 protein: CASAREGLYNEQFF. CDR3 nucleotide sequence: TGTGCCAGTGCCCGGGAGGGACTATACAATGAGCAGTTCTTC.

V usage is TRBV27 and J usage is TRBJ2-7; 11 bases map to TRBD2. Germline loops: CDR1 MNHEY, CDR2 SMNVEV (reference sequence). Germline trimming cut 6 bases from V and 6 bases from J; bases unmatched to any gene: 16. This CDR3 has 17 amino acids. The CDR3: CASSRLLLAGELTEQYF. The DNA for the CDR3 is TGTGCCAGCAGCAGACTTCTACTAGCGGGAGAATTAACCGAGCAGTACTTC.

The chain combines TRBV5-1 with TRBJ2-7; 8 bases align to TRBD1. The J segment lost 3 bases and the V segment lost 4 bases, leaving 6 bases of the junction unmatched. CDR3 length equals 14 residues. Germline V gene data show CDR1 as SGHRS and CDR2 as YFSETQ. The CDR3 DNA is TGCGCCAGCAGCCCGGGACAGGTTCACTACGAGCAGTACTTC. Translated, it gives CASSPGQVHYEQYF.

A single count supports this clone. J is TRBJ1-5 and V is TRBV5-5, with 9 positions matching TRBD1. The CDR3 has 16 residues. CDR1 is SGHKS and CDR2 is YYEKEE in the germline V gene (reference sequence). The ends lost 1 base at V and 7 bases at J; junction bases unmatched: 9. This CDR3 reads CASSLNLRTGEQPQHF. The CDR3 DNA sequence: TGTGCCAGCAGCTTGAATCTTAGGACAGGGGAGCAGCCCCAGCATTTT.

This clone was found a few times. The J gene is TRBJ1-1, the V gene TRBV7-9; D is unresolved. With 1 base removed from V and 5 bases from J, the gap between germline ends came to 8 bases. CDR1 and CDR2 (germline): SEHNR, FQNEAQ (reference sequence). This CDR3 has 13 amino acids. In nucleotides, the CDR3 is TGTGCCAGCAGCTTAGAGCTTCGGACTGAAGCTTTCTTT. Protein product: CASSLELRTEAFF.

The chain recombines TRBV6-1 with TRBJ2-1; 12 bases agree with TRBD2. The CDR3 runs 16 residues. Germline CDR1 MNHNS, CDR2 SASEGT. Losses at the gene ends were 4 bases for V and 9 bases for J; bases not matched to a gene: 10. CDR3 loop: CASSGALAGGRLEQFF. The CDR3 DNA reads TGTGCCAGCAGTGGTGCCCTAGCGGGGGGGAGGCTTGAGCAGTTCTTC.

The chain recombines TRBV5-8 with TRBJ1-2; tentatively, D is TRBD1 (6 bases). The V and J ends lost 4 bases and 8 bases respectively, with 12 bases between them. Germline-derived CDR1 and CDR2 are SGHTS and YDEGEE. The CDR3 has 12 residues. The CDR3: CASSPQGYGYTF. In nucleotides, the CDR3 is TGTGCCAGCAGCCCACAGGGATACGGCTACACCTTC. The variable domain in full, with the rest retrieved from reference TRBV5-8 and TRBJ1-2, is EAGVTQSPTHLIKTRGQQATLRCSPISGHTSVYWYQQALGLGLQFLLWYDEGEERNRGNFPPRFSGRQFPNYSSELNVNALELEDSALYLCASSPQGYGYTFGSGTRLTVV.

CDR3 sequence (DNA): TGTGCCAGCAGTCACCCCGGACAGGTCGCGTCCTATAATTCACCCCTCCACTTT. This sequence encodes CASSHPGQVASYNSPLHF. V and J are TRBV2 and TRBJ1-6, with 7 nucleotides matching TRBD1. Trimming at V came to 5 bases and at J to 1 base, leaving 11 bases not matched to a gene. The CDR3 consists of 18 residues. Germline CDR1 SNHLY, CDR2 FYNNEI.

The rearrangement uses TRBV30 and TRBJ1-4; 7 nucleotides align to TRBD1. The CDR3 has 13 residues. The V gene end was trimmed by 1 base and the J gene end by 7 bases; junction bases not matched to a gene: 3. Per the germline V gene, CDR1 is GTSNPN and CDR2 is SVGIG (reference sequence). The CDR3 nucleotides read TGTGCCTGGAGTGGAACAGGGGTTGAAAAACTGTTTTTT. Its translation is CAWSGTGVEKLFF.

This clone was counted a few times. V usage is TRBV4-1 and J usage is TRBJ2-2; D possibly corresponds to TRBD2 (5 bases). V was trimmed by 4 bases and J by 7 bases, leaving 13 bases between them. Germline assignment: CDR1 MGHRA and CDR2 YSYEKL. CDR3 length: 14 residues. CDR3 sequence (DNA): TGCGCCAGCAGCCGGAATCGAGGGTTCGGGGAGCTGTTTTTT. Translation: CASSRNRGFGELFF.

The chain combines TRBV5-4 with TRBJ2-1; D uncertain. Trimming took off 0 bases at V and 8 bases at J, with 6 bases between the two ends. Per the germline V gene, CDR1 is SGHNT and CDR2 is YYREEE (reference sequence). The CDR3 length is 12 residues. As DNA, the CDR3 is TGTGCCAGCAGCTTGGGTCTTGATGAGCAGTTCTTC. It yields the protein CASSLGLDEQFF.

The rearrangement links TRBV12-5 to TRBJ2-7, with TRBD2 identical over 9 bases. This CDR3 is built from 16 residues. Per the germline V gene, CDR1 is LGHNT and CDR2 is FRNRAP. Losses at the gene ends were 6 bases for V and 7 bases for J; bases not matched to a gene: 16. The CDR3, as DNA: TGTGCTAGTGGATGGGGGTTTAGCGGGAGCTCTGAAGAGCAGTACTTC. Encoded protein: CASGWGFSGSSEEQYF.

This clone has just one count. The chain recombines TRBV19 with TRBJ1-5, with D perhaps matching TRBD1 (5 bases). The V gene lost 2 bases and the J gene lost 7 bases, with 15 bases spanning the gap. Germline values: CDR1 LNHDA, CDR2 SQIVND (reference sequence). The CDR3 extends over 15 amino acids. Here the CDR3 reads CASSIPQGIPQPQHF. CDR3 coding DNA: TGTGCCAGTAGTATACCCCAGGGAATTCCGCAGCCCCAGCATTTT.

The table lists this clone with a count of one. The chain uses TRBV19 and TRBJ1-5; the match to TRBD1 covers 9 bases. The CDR3 contains 15 residues. The germline CDR1 and CDR2 sequences are LNHDA and SQIVND (reference sequence). With V trimmed by 7 bases and J by 7 bases, 11 bases remained unmatched. The CDR3 loop reads CASNTWDRVGQPQHF. DNA of the CDR3: TGTGCCAGTAATACATGGGACAGGGTTGGACAGCCCCAGCATTTT. Looking up the rest from reference TRBV19 and TRBJ1-5 gives the full variable domain: DGGITQSPKYLFRKEGQNVTLSCEQNLNHDAMYWYRQDPGQGLRLIYYSQIVNDFQKGDIAEGYSVSREKKESFPLTVTSAQKNPTAFYLCASNTWDRVGQPQHFGDGTRLSIL.

The rearrangement uses TRBV3-1 (or the pseudogene TRBV3-2) and TRBJ1-6; D is perhaps TRBD1 (5 bases). V was shortened by 1 base and J by 4 bases, with 14 bases between the two germline ends. CDR3 length: 17 residues. Germline assignment: CDR1 LGHDT and CDR2 YNNKEL (reference sequence). CDR3 residues: CASSQGGTGLYNSPLHF. CDR3 in DNA: TGTGCCAGCAGCCAAGGCGGGACCGGACTATATAATTCACCCCTCCACTTT.

The chain uses TRBV4-3 and TRBJ1-3, with a possible D match to TRBD1 (5 bases). Germline V gene sequence: CDR1 LGHNA, CDR2 YSLEER. V gave up 0 bases and J gave up 0 bases, with 12 bases separating them. The length of the CDR3 is 17 residues. The CDR3 sequence is CASSQDITGFSGNTIYF. The CDR3 DNA follows: TGCGCCAGCAGCCAAGATATCACAGGCTTCTCTGGAAACACCATATATTTT.

The gene calls are TRBV11-2 and TRBJ2-1, with D tentatively TRBD2 (6 bases). Between the trimmed V and J ends, which lost 5 bases and 4 bases, there was a span of 18 bases. Germline assignment: CDR1 SGHAT and CDR2 FQNNGV. The length of the CDR3 is 16 residues. CDR3 in amino acids: CASSRSLAVGYNEQFF. CDR3 DNA sequence: TGTGCCAGCAGCCGCAGTTTAGCGGTCGGTTACAATGAGCAGTTCTTC.

This chain links TRBV5-6 with TRBJ2-1, with TRBD2 matching 13 bases. The CDR3 extends over 19 amino acids. J was trimmed by 0 bases and V by 3 bases; bases with no gene match: 9. Germline V gives CDR1 SGHDT, CDR2 YYEEEE. The CDR3 protein is CASSSRLAGGWSSYNEQFF. Written as DNA, the CDR3 is TGTGCCAGCAGCTCACGACTAGCGGGAGGCTGGAGCTCCTACAATGAGCAGTTCTTC.